This is a list of T cell receptor beta chains from one sample in a study of T cells of healthy individuals. TCRdb analysed the 5' RACE reads with MiXCR anew, one entry per CDR3 protein. This table has some 82,000 distinct CDR3 sequences, approximately 4.8% appearing once. These TCRs come from a female donor in good health. CDR3s include the opening cysteine and the closing phenylalanine or tryptophan. The D gene is left open where the match is weak. Expanded clones are given a class, and other clones once, few, many or no size at all.

V	size	D	J	DNA	CDR3
TRBV7-3	many	.	TRBJ1-1	TGTGCCAGCAGCTTAACAGTTATCACTGAAGCTTTCTTT	CASSLTVITEAFF
TRBV4-1	few	.	TRBJ2-3	TGCGCCAGCAGCCGGACCCCACTCGAGCGAAACACAGATACGCAGTATTTT	CASSRTPLERNTDTQYF
TRBV20-1	few	.	TRBJ1-3	TGCAGTGCCACGGACACGGGGAACTCTGGAAACACCATATATTTT	CSATDTGNSGNTIYF
TRBV12-5	many	.	TRBJ1-5	TGTGCTAGTGGTTTGAGCCGTAGAGGAGTTCGCAATCAGCCCCAGCATTTT	CASGLSRRGVRNQPQHF
TRBV6-5	many	.	TRBJ1-5	TGTGCCACCAGGACGAAGGCCGGGACGGCTAGCAATCAGCCCCAGCATTTT	CATRTKAGTASNQPQHF
TRBV3-1	.	.	TRBJ1-1	TGTGCCAGCAGCCAGTCTACCAACACTGAAGCTTTCTTT	CASSQSTNTEAFF
TRBV9	many	.	TRBJ1-5	TGTGCCAGCAGCCCAGGGAGGTCAAATCAGCCCCAGCATTTT	CASSPGRSNQPQHF
TRBV12-3/TRBV12-4	.	.	TRBJ2-7	TGTGCCAGCACTACTTCAGCAGGTGTGTCCTACGAGCAGTACTTC	CASTTSAGVSYEQYF
TRBV2	.	TRBD1	TRBJ1-1	TGTGCCAGCAGTGGGTGGGACAGAAAGAACACTGAAGCTTTCTTT	CASSGWDRKNTEAFF
TRBV9	few	TRBD2	TRBJ2-7	TGTGCCAGCAGCTCGATCGGGACTAGCGCCTCCTACGAGCAGTACTTC	CASSSIGTSASYEQYF
TRBV5-5	few	.	TRBJ1-3	TGTGCCAGCAGCGCCGGGGGCCCCGGCACCATATATTTT	CASSAGGPGTIYF
TRBV9	many	.	TRBJ1-1	TGTGCCAGCAGCACCAGACCCACGGGCACTGAAGCTTTCTTT	CASSTRPTGTEAFF
TRBV18	few	TRBD1	TRBJ1-5	TGTGCCAGCTCACCTTCTGAGACAGGGCTATCGCCCCAGCATTTT	CASSPSETGLSPQHF
TRBV5-1	.	.	TRBJ1-2	TGCGCCAGCAGCAGCAACGCAGGGTCCGCTGGCTACACCTTC	CASSSNAGSAGYTF
TRBV4-2	many	TRBD2	TRBJ2-6	TGTGCCAGCAGCTCAGGGACTAGCGGAAGCTCTGGGGCCAACGTCCTGACTTTC	CASSSGTSGSSGANVLTF
TRBV12-3/TRBV12-4	few	TRBD1	TRBJ2-1	TGTGCCAGCAGTTTAAGAGGGGGCCGTTACAATGAGCAGTTCTTC	CASSLRGGRYNEQFF
TRBV7-8	.	TRBD1	TRBJ2-2	TGTGTCAGCAGCCTCCAGGGACCGGACAGGGCCACCGGGGAGCTGTTTTTT	CVSSLQGPDRATGELFF
TRBV7-9	few	TRBD1	TRBJ2-6	TGTGCCAGCAGCCAAGGACAGGGAGGAAGCTCTGGGGCCAACGTCCTGACTTTC	CASSQGQGGSSGANVLTF
TRBV7-9	many	TRBD2	TRBJ2-7	TGTGCCAGCAGCCCGGGACTAGCGGGAGAATTCTACGAGCAGTACTTC	CASSPGLAGEFYEQYF
TRBV3-1	many	.	TRBJ1-5	TGTGCCAGCAGCCAAGACGTTGGTCAGCCCCAGCATTTT	CASSQDVGQPQHF
TRBV5-8	many	.	TRBJ1-5	TGTGCCAGCAGCCCAGCAGTGGGTTATAGCAATCAGCCCCAGCATTTT	CASSPAVGYSNQPQHF
TRBV20-1	many	TRBD2	TRBJ2-5	TGCAGTGCGGTACTAGCGGGAGGGCCGGGGACCCAGTACTTC	CSAVLAGGPGTQYF
TRBV4-2	many	TRBD1	TRBJ2-3	TGTGCCAGCAGCCGTCATTTACAGGGGGCGATGAGCACAGATACGCAGTATTTT	CASSRHLQGAMSTDTQYF
TRBV9	many	.	TRBJ2-2	TGTGCCAGCAGCCCCCACAGCGCGAACACCGGGGAGCTGTTTTTT	CASSPHSANTGELFF
TRBV28	few	.	TRBJ2-1	TGTGCCAGCATCACCGGGACCCGACGACTACACAATGAGCAGTTCTTC	CASITGTRRLHNEQFF
TRBV4-3	many	TRBD2	TRBJ2-1	TGCGCCAGCAGCCCCATGACTAGGGCGGGAGTTTATGAGCAGTTCTTC	CASSPMTRAGVYEQFF
TRBV27	many	.	TRBJ1-2	TGTGCCAGCACCACTCTTGGGGGTGACTATGGCTACACCTTC	CASTTLGGDYGYTF
TRBV4-1	many	.	TRBJ1-3	TGCGCCAGCAGCCAACCCACAGCCCTTTCGAGGAACACCATATATTTT	CASSQPTALSRNTIYF
TRBV4-3	many	.	TRBJ2-7	TGCGCCAGCAGCCAAGATCGCTACACCTCCTACGAGCAGTACTTC	CASSQDRYTSYEQYF
TRBV30	many	TRBD1	TRBJ1-6	TGTGCCTGGACGGACAGGGCGGTATGGAATTCACCCCTCCACTTT	CAWTDRAVWNSPLHF
TRBV7-2	few	.	TRBJ1-1	TGTGCCAGCAGCAATACAGCGAACACTGAAGCTTTCTTT	CASSNTANTEAFF
TRBV29-1	many	.	TRBJ2-2	TGCAGCGTTGGAGTCCGTGCCGGGACCGGGGAGCTGTTTTTT	CSVGVRAGTGELFF
TRBV7-2	many	TRBD1	TRBJ2-5	TGTGCCAGCAGCTTAGAGGGACAGGGACAGACCCAGTACTTC	CASSLEGQGQTQYF
TRBV5-1	many	TRBD1	TRBJ1-4	TGCGCCAGCAGCCCCGGGACAGGGGAGGAAAAACTGTTTTTT	CASSPGTGEEKLFF
TRBV20-1	.	TRBD2	TRBJ2-7	TGCATTGCTAGCGGGAGCAGCTCCTACGAGCAGTACTTC	CIASGSSSYEQYF
TRBV6-2/TRBV6-3	.	TRBD2	TRBJ2-1	TGTGCCAGCAGGCGGGGGAAAGGGGAGAAGTTATTC	CASRRGKGEKLF
TRBV5-5	many	TRBD1	TRBJ2-2	TGTGCCAGCAGCTTATGGGGGGACAGGGACACCGGGGAGCTGTTTTTT	CASSLWGDRDTGELFF
TRBV30	few	.	TRBJ1-5	TGTGCCTGGAGTGGACAGAGCAATCAGCCCCAGCATTTT	CAWSGQSNQPQHF
TRBV5-1	.	.	TRBJ1-1	TGCGCCAGCAGTTTAGGGGGATCTAGGGACACTGAAGCTTTCTTT	CASSLGGSRDTEAFF
TRBV9	many	.	TRBJ1-2	TGTGCCAGCAGCCGCGAGATCTATGGCTACACCTTC	CASSREIYGYTF
TRBV6-2/TRBV6-3	.	TRBD1	TRBJ2-6	TGTGCCAGCAGGACAGGGTCTGGGGCCAACGTCCTGACTTTC	CASRTGSGANVLTF
TRBV19	few	.	TRBJ2-5	TGTGCCAGTAGTATAGAGCTCGGGAGACAAGAGACCCAGTACTTC	CASSIELGRQETQYF
TRBV29-1	many	.	TRBJ2-3	TGCAGCGTCGAAGGGTGGCAGGGGAGGTCCGATACGCAGTATTTT	CSVEGWQGRSDTQYF
TRBV12-3/TRBV12-4	many	.	TRBJ1-2	TGTGCCAGCAGTCCCGCGGCTGGGATATTTGGCTACACCTTC	CASSPAAGIFGYTF